This T cell receptor (beta chain) stems from a study of early stage breast cancer tumors. Sequencing was performed with immunoSEQ multiplex PCR; in TCRdb, only in-frame clones are kept and a portion is missing. The table has thousands of clones, 60% to 80% seen once. The length of the CDR3 is 15 residues. Losses at the gene ends were 5 bases for V and 2 bases for J; bases not matched to a gene: 7. The germline V gene has CDR1 SGHDT and CDR2 YYEEEE. The chain links TRBV5-6 to TRBJ2-7; 10 nucleotides line up with TRBD1. The sequenced sample consisted of normal breast tissue next to the tumor. The TCR sequence derives from a person in their sixties or seventies with breast cancer. CDR3 bases: TGTGCCAGCAGGGGGGGACAGGGGATGCCCTACGAGCAGTACTTC. Protein: CASRGGQGMPYEQYF.